This TCR beta chain was found in a study of T cells in Graves' hyperthyroidism and ophthalmopathy. V dropped 5 bases and J dropped 4 bases, with 23 bases sitting between them. The CDR3 is 16 residues long. Germline V CDR1 and CDR2: DFQATT, SNEGSKA (reference sequence). This clonotype was seen more than once but under ten times. Using RNA transcripts as the source, TCR beta CDR3 regions were amplified. The study used the HTBI primer set for a first-round RT-PCR of the TCR CDR3. TCRdb reprocessed the multiplex PCR reads via MiXCR and lists one record per CDR3 protein. This sample has 490,000 or so distinct CDR3 sequences, with roughly 15% found just once.

The rearrangement uses TRBV20-1 and TRBJ1-1; D unclear. The material sequenced was blood. This TCR was sampled from a woman in her 30s with Graves' ophthalmopathy. The CDR3 here is CSAELRPDTRSTEAFF. In DNA form, the CDR3 reads TGCAGTGCTGAGTTGAGACCTGATACTCGGAGCACTGAAGCTTTCTTT.